Below are 6 T cell receptor beta chains sequenced from a single sample in a study of T cells expressing NK-cell markers. TCRdb re-called the 5' RACE reads and shows each CDR3 protein once, DNA omitted. In all, the sample yields about 460,000 distinct CDR3 sequences. The sequenced material came from blood T cells: a sorted CD56 or NKG2C T cell subset, CD4+ or CD8+ T cells, or bulk PBMC T cells (not recorded which). The receptors stem from a woman aged 50 to 60 in good health.

The rearrangement links TRBV4-1 to TRBJ1-5. CDR1 and CDR2 from the germline V gene are MGHRA and YSYEKL. CDR3 length: 17 residues. Here the CDR3 reads CASSQLGFGDVDQPQHF.

The chain's CDR3 is CARGQGHQPQHF. The rearrangement links TRBV19 to TRBJ1-5; TCRdb designates TRBD1, a call that cannot be tested without DNA. From germline, CDR1 is LNHDA and CDR2 SQIVND (reference sequence). This CDR3 has 12 amino acids.

V is TRBV4-1 and J is TRBJ1-4. The CDR3 extends over 11 amino acids. Germline values: CDR1 MGHRA, CDR2 YSYEKL. This CDR3 reads CASSQSGKLFF.

The rearrangement links TRBV29-1 to TRBJ2-5; TCRdb's D call of TRBD1 is untestable without DNA. The CDR3 is made up of 14 amino acids. Germline V gene lookup returns CDR1 SQVTM and CDR2 ANQGSEA. The CDR3 sequence: CSVERTGVSETQYF.

V gene TRBV3-1 combines with J gene TRBJ2-5; the TCRdb D gene call, TRBD2, has no DNA to confirm it. Germline V gene lookup returns CDR1 LGHDT and CDR2 YNNKEL (reference sequence). The CDR3 runs 14 residues. Here the CDR3 reads CASSQTHGPETQYF.

The chain uses TRBV5-1 and TRBJ2-1; TCRdb lists TRBD2, though no DNA is available to test this call. This CDR3 is built from 13 residues. Germline CDR1 and CDR2: SGHRS and YFSETQ. CDR3 in amino acids: CASSALAGHEQFF.